These 10 T cell receptor beta chains were all obtained from the same sample, sequenced in a study of T cells in Graves' hyperthyroidism and ophthalmopathy. RNA transcripts provided the source from which TCR beta CDR3 regions were amplified. Using the HTBI primer set, a first-round RT-PCR was run on the TCR CDR3. TCRdb itself ran the multiplex PCR reads through MiXCR, one entry per CDR3 protein. Of about 640,000 distinct CDR3 sequences listed, around 13% are singletons. Material: blood. The receptors were gathered from a woman between 45 and 60 years old with Graves' ophthalmopathy.

This clonotype was counted only a few times. The J gene is TRBJ2-2, the V gene TRBV18; unclear D gene. The CDR3 consists of 18 residues. Germline CDR1 reads KGHSH; CDR2 reads LQKENI. V was cut by 3 bases and J by 0 bases, with 17 bases left in between. The CDR3 DNA is TGTGCCAGCTCACCGCGCCCAGTAGCCCTGCCGAACACCGGGGAGCTGTTTTTT. The encoded protein is CASSPRPVALPNTGELFF.

In its sample, this clonotype was seen many times. The genes are TRBV28 and TRBJ2-1; the match to TRBD1 covers 8 bases. The germline V gene encodes CDR1 MDHEN and CDR2 SYDVKM. This CDR3 region has 13 residues. V lost 7 bases to trimming and J lost 8 bases; unmatched junction nucleotides: 7. The CDR3 spells CASTPDRVHEQFF. DNA for the CDR3: TGTGCCAGCACCCCGGACAGGGTGCATGAGCAGTTCTTC.

This clonotype was observed many times. DNA for the CDR3: TGTGCCAGCAGTCCGGGACAGGGGGAACAGTGGTCCTACAATGAGCAGTTCTTC. This translates into CASSPGQGEQWSYNEQFF. This chain connects TRBV27 to TRBJ2-1, with 11 bases identical to TRBD1. This CDR3 region has 18 residues. With V trimmed by 5 bases and J by 1 base, 10 bases remained unmatched. Looked up from germline, CDR1 is MNHEY and CDR2 is SMNVEV (reference sequence).

The table lists this clonotype with a few counts. The rearrangement joins TRBV18 to TRBJ2-7; D call uncertain. CDR3 length: 13 residues. V lost 2 bases to trimming and J lost 3 bases, with 8 bases between them. CDR1 is KGHSH and CDR2 is LQKENI in the germline V gene. The CDR3 sequence is CASSPEQIYEQYF. CDR3 nucleotides: TGTGCCAGCTCACCAGAACAGATCTACGAGCAGTACTTC. Supplemented by reference TRBV18 and TRBJ2-7, the full variable domain reads NAGVMQNPRHLVRRRGQEARLRCSPMKGHSHVYWYRQLPEEGLKFMVYLQKENIIDESGMPKERFSAEFPKEGPSILRIQQVVRGDSAAYFCASSPEQIYEQYFGPGTRLTVT.

As for this clonotype: One base away lies a much larger clone, so this may be a sequencing read error. The chain has TRBV12-5 and TRBJ2-7; D perhaps matches TRBD1 (5 bases). Germline CDR1 and CDR2: LGHNT and FRNRAP. V was shortened by 4 bases and J by 3 bases, with 7 bases between the two germline ends. This CDR3 contains 12 residues. The CDR3 nucleotides read TGTGCTAGTGGTTCAAGGGGCTACGAGCAGTACTTC. As protein: CASGSRGYEQYF.

Ten or more counts support this clonotype. The chain is built from TRBV28 and TRBJ2-3; 7 bases align to TRBD2. Germline V gene sequence: CDR1 MDHEN, CDR2 SYDVKM. V lost 2 bases to trimming and J lost 0 bases; unmatched junction nucleotides: 14. The CDR3 totals 19 residues. The CDR3 loop reads CASSLGALWGRASTDTQYF. For the CDR3, the DNA is TGTGCCAGCAGTTTAGGGGCCTTATGGGGGAGGGCTAGCACAGATACGCAGTATTTT.

About this clonotype: A junction boundary mismatches the germline segment, possibly from a read error. The chain employs TRBV7-9 and TRBJ1-2; 7 bases are shared with TRBD1. Germline CDR1 is SEHNR and CDR2 is FQNEAQ (reference sequence). The length of the CDR3 is 17 residues. CDR3: CASRGLVGTDPNYVYTF. DNA for the CDR3: TGTGCCAGCAGGGGCTTAGTGGGGACAGACCCTAACTATGTCTACACCTTC.

This chain links TRBV28 with TRBJ2-1; 13 bases align to TRBD2. Losses at the gene ends were 3 bases for V and 9 bases for J; bases not matched to a gene: 5. CDR3 length equals 15 residues. From germline, CDR1 is MDHEN and CDR2 SYDVKM. Here the CDR3 reads CASSFGTSGTGEQFF. In nucleotides, the CDR3 is TGTGCCAGCAGTTTCGGGACTAGCGGGACGGGTGAGCAGTTCTTC.

V usage is TRBV19 and J usage is TRBJ1-1; 7 bases agree with TRBD1. The CDR3 has 18 residues. Trimming removed 7 bases from V and 0 bases from J; junction bases left unmatched: 17. Per germline, CDR1 LNHDA and CDR2 SQIVND (reference sequence). The CDR3 DNA is TGTGCCAGTATGGGGACAGAGGTCCTAGCAAAGGTGAACACTGAAGCTTTCTTT. Amino acid sequence: CASMGTEVLAKVNTEAFF.

The chain has TRBV14 and TRBJ2-2; no reliable D call. Trimming removed 6 bases from V and 6 bases from J, with 17 bases in between. The CDR3 runs to 15 residues. Germline V gene lookup returns CDR1 SGHDN and CDR2 FVKESK. The CDR3 nucleotides are TGTGCCAGCAGGTTGGCGGACGGTGGTGCCGGGGAGCTGTTTTTT. It codes for CASRLADGGAGELFF.